These 4 T cell receptor beta chains originate from one sample sequenced in a study of blood T cells in healthy people across ages. The second PCR ran about 6 to 11 cycles with a sample-barcoded 5' primer and J-beta primers. TCRdb passed the 5' RACE reads through MiXCR, listing each CDR3 protein once. The sample lists just under 900,000 distinct CDR3 sequences, less than 35% occurring once. Source material: blood. The receptor source for this set is an elderly woman in good health.

The V gene is TRBV20-1, the J gene TRBJ2-1; possible D gene TRBD2, 6 bases. V shed 5 bases and J shed 4 bases, with 15 bases lying between them. Germline lookup yields CDR1 DFQATT and CDR2 SNEGSKA (reference sequence). The CDR3 covers 14 residues. The CDR3 bases are TGCAGTGCTGAGCGACGGGACTCTTACAATGAGCAGTTCTTC. It yields the protein CSAERRDSYNEQFF.

Ten or more counts support this clonotype. The chain has TRBV5-1 and TRBJ2-1, with 7 bases fitting TRBD1. Germline lookup yields CDR1 SGHRS and CDR2 YFSETQ. CDR3 length: 13 amino acids. The junction had 1 base not matched to a gene; V was cut back by 0 bases and J by 7 bases. The CDR3 loop is CASSLGDSNEQFF. CDR3 coding DNA: TGCGCCAGCAGCTTGGGGGACAGTAATGAGCAGTTCTTC.

Turning to this clonotype: A much more abundant neighbour one base away suggests this may be a read error. The V call is TRBV28, the J call TRBJ2-5; a possible D gene is TRBD1 (5 bases). CDR3 length: 16 amino acids. In germline, CDR1 is MDHEN, CDR2 SYDVKM. V lost 3 bases to trimming and J lost 11 bases, with 25 bases between them. CDR3 sequence: CASSLGRTMRWNEQYF. DNA for the CDR3: TGTGCCAGCAGTTTGGGGCGGACAATGAGGTGGAATGAGCAGTACTTC.

Remarks on this clonotype: This clone may be a read error of a much larger clone one base away. V and J are TRBV7-9 and TRBJ1-4; D not certain. Germline V lookup: CDR1 SEHNR, CDR2 FQNEAQ (reference sequence). The CDR3 spans 14 residues. V was pared by 5 bases and J by 0 bases, with 7 bases between. CDR3 sequence: CASSIFTTNEKLFF. CDR3 DNA sequence: TGTGCCAGCAGCATATTCACAACTAATGAAAAACTGTTTTTT.